This T cell receptor (beta chain) was sequenced during a study of cytomegalovirus exposure and HLA in healthy donors. The overall study: An early data release held approximately 80 million unique TCRs from HLA-typed donors.

Regarding this clone: Its target is not known.

V was clipped by 3 bases and J by 6 bases, with 14 bases between them. Germline loops: CDR1 SNHLY, CDR2 FYNNEI. This CDR3 has 14 residues. Study-wide findings and caveats: Links to common viral pathogens appeared, in a later analysis, for several of the most significant clusters.

PCR amplification relied on 60 Vbeta primers (plus 13 Jbeta primers). Using immunoSEQ multiplex PCR, the repertoire was profiled, and TCRdb retains in-frame clones only, with some absent. The sample holds 140,000 to 150,000 clones. This clonotype originated in a woman in her 50s in good health and CMV-seronegative. The sample taken for sequencing was PBMCs. This rearrangement joins TRBV2 to TRBJ1-1; unclear D gene. CDR3 in amino acids: CASSDLGTLSEAFF. In DNA form, the CDR3 reads TGTGCCAGCAGTGATCTCGGTACTCTATCTGAAGCTTTCTTT.